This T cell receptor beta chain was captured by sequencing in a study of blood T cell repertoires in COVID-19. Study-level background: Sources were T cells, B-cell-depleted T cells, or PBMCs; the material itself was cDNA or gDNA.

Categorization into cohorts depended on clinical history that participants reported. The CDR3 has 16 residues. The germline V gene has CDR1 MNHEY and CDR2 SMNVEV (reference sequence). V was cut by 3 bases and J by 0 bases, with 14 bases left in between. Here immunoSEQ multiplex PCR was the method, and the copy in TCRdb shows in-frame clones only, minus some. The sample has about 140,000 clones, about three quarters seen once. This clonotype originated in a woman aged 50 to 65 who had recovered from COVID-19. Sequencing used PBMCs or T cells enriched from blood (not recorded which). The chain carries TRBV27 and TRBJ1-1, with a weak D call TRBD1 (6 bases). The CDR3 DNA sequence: TGTGCCAGCAGTTTGATTTCCGACAGGATGAACACTGAAGCTTTCTTT. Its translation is CASSLISDRMNTEAFF.